The text below deals with one T cell receptor (beta chain). The CDR3 runs to 15 residues. Germline assignment: CDR1 LNHDA and CDR2 SQIVND (reference sequence). Trimming took 2 bases from V and 1 from J, leaving 11 bases between them. The data stem from a study of blood T cell repertoires in COVID-19. Across the study: Acute and convalescent COVID-19 samples came from the United States, Italy and Spain. T cells, B-cell-depleted T cells, or PBMCs provided the cDNA or gDNA that served as material.

The authors' processing: The assay estimated nucleated cells by amplifying reference gene primers. Profiling relied on immunoSEQ multiplex PCR, and the TCRdb table lists in-frame clones only, not all of them. D and trimming were read from the DNA, whereas the V and J calls and clone size are those reported in that table. Of some 64,000 clones listed, 70% to 90% were seen once; the top ten hold roughly 3.9%. This receptor was identified in an older man with acute or convalescent COVID-19. The rearrangement uses TRBV19 and TRBJ2-5; tentative D call: TRBD2 (6 bases). What was sequenced was peripheral blood. CDR3 sequence (DNA): TGTGCCAGTAGTATATCAAGGCGGGGCCAAGAGACCCAGTACTTC. Its protein is CASSISRRGQETQYF.